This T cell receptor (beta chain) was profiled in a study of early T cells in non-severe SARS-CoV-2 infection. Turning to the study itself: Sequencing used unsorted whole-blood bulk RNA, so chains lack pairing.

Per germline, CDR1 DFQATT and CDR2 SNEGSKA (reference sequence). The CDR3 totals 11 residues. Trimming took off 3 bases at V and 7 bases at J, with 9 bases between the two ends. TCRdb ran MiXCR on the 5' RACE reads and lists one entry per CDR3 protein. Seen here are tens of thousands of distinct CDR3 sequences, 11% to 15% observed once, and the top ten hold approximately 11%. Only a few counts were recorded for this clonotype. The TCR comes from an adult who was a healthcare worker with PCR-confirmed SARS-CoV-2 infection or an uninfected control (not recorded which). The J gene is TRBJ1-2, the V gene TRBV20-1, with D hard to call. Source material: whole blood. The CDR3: CSARNSFGYTF. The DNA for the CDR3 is TGCAGTGCTAGGAACAGTTTTGGCTACACCTTC.